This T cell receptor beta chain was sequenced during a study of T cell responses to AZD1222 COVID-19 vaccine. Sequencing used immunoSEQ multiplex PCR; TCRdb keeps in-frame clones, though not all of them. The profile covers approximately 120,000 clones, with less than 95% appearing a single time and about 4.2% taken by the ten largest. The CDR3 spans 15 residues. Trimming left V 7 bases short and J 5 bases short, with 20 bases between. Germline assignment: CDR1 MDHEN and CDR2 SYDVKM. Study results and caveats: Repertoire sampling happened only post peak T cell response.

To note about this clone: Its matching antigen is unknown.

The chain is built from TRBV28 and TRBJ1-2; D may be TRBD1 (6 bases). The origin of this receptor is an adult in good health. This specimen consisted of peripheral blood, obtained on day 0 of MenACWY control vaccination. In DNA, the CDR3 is TGTGCCAGCACGGCCCGGGACATAGGCCAATATGGCTACACCTTC. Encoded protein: CASTARDIGQYGYTF.